The 27 T cell receptor beta chains reported below all come from one sample, sequenced in a study of cytomegalovirus exposure and HLA in healthy donors. Researchers ran the PCR with 60 Vbeta and 13 Jbeta primers. Sequencing was performed with immunoSEQ multiplex PCR; in TCRdb, only in-frame clones are kept and a portion is missing. The table shows about 200,000 clones, with 82% occurring only once. The sample consisted of PBMCs. Every receptor here comes from a woman between 45 and 60 years old in good health and CMV-seropositive.

The chain has TRBV5-4 and TRBJ2-3; 9 bases align to TRBD2. CDR1 and CDR2 from the germline V gene are SGHNT and YYREEE (reference sequence). With V trimmed by 4 bases and J by 5 bases, 11 bases remained unmatched. This CDR3 is built from 16 residues. The CDR3: CASSPGGGGGEDTQYF. CDR3 in DNA: TGTGCCAGCAGCCCTGGGGGCGGGGGGGGAGAAGATACGCAGTATTTT. Full variable domain (outside the CDR3, taken from reference TRBV5-4 and TRBJ2-3): ETGVTQSPTHLIKTRGQQVTLRCSSQSGHNTVSWYQQALGQGPQFIFQYYREEENGRGNFPPRFSGLQFPNYSSELNVNALELDDSALYLCASSPGGGGGEDTQYFGPGTRLTVL.

A few counts support this clone. The rearrangement uses TRBV5-6 and TRBJ2-1; D is perhaps TRBD2 (5 bases). The CDR3 loop spans 14 amino acids. Trimming left V 3 bases short and J 6 bases short, with 13 bases between. Germline CDR1 SGHDT, CDR2 YYEEEE. The CDR3 protein is CASSSWTHTNEQFF. CDR3 nucleotide sequence: TGTGCCAGCAGCTCATGGACTCACACCAATGAGCAGTTCTTC.

The chain's CDR3 is CATPNQPQHF. The CDR3 DNA is TGTGCCACTCCGAATCAGCCCCAGCATTTT. J is TRBJ1-5 and V is TRBV19; no reliable D call. In germline, CDR1 is LNHDA, CDR2 SQIVND (reference sequence). The CDR3 sequence is 10 residues long. V lost 10 bases and J 4 bases, leaving 5 bases between the germline ends.

The rearrangement links TRBV25-1 to TRBJ1-6; 7 bases are shared with TRBD1. CDR3 size: 13 residues. After removal of 8 bases from V and 10 bases from J, the junction contained 8 bases not matched to a gene. The germline CDR1 and CDR2 sequences are MGHDK and SYGVNS. CDR3 region: CASHQGGISPLHF. CDR3 nucleotide sequence: TGTGCCAGCCACCAGGGGGGAATATCACCCCTCCACTTT. Full variable domain (outside the CDR3, taken from reference TRBV25-1 and TRBJ1-6): EADIYQTPRYLVIGTGKKITLECSQTMGHDKMYWYQQDPGMELHLIHYSYGVNSTEKGDLSSESTVSRIRTEHFPLTLESARPSHTSQYLCASHQGGISPLHFGNGTRLTVT.

This chain connects TRBV7-3 to TRBJ2-5; D gene uncertain. Germline V gives CDR1 SGHTA, CDR2 FQGTGA. Deletions cut 10 bases from V and 7 bases from J, with 19 bases between. The length of the CDR3 is 13 residues. The CDR3 loop reads CANSSGPWATQYF. In DNA, the CDR3 is TGTGCCAACTCCTCCGGCCCGTGGGCGACCCAGTACTTC.

The rearrangement links TRBV7-9 to TRBJ2-3, with 10 bases identical to TRBD1. This CDR3 has 15 amino acids. Germline V gene data show CDR1 as SEHNR and CDR2 as FQNEAQ (reference sequence). Unmatched junction bases numbered 2, after V lost 3 bases and J lost 2 bases. In DNA form, the CDR3 reads TGTGCCAGCAGCTTGGGACAGGGGTTCACAGATACGCAGTATTTT. As protein: CASSLGQGFTDTQYF.

The V call is TRBV5-6, the J call TRBJ1-1; 8 bases match TRBD1. V was clipped by 0 bases and J by 4 bases; unmatched bases: 5. CDR1 SGHDT and CDR2 YYEEEE come from the germline V gene. The length of the CDR3 is 15 residues. The CDR3 sequence is CASSLAGGASTEAFF. For the CDR3, the DNA is TGTGCCAGCAGCTTGGCAGGGGGCGCGAGCACTGAAGCTTTCTTT.

The V gene is TRBV7-3, the J gene TRBJ1-5; no definite D call. Deletions cut 8 bases from V and 0 bases from J, with 5 bases between. The CDR3 totals 12 residues. Germline assignment: CDR1 SGHTA and CDR2 FQGTGA. The CDR3 spells CASRYSNQPQHF. In DNA form, the CDR3 reads TGTGCCAGCCGTTATAGCAATCAGCCCCAGCATTTT.

The V call is TRBV7-3, the J call TRBJ2-3; maybe TRBD2 (6 bases). The germline V gene has CDR1 SGHTA and CDR2 FQGTGA. The CDR3 is 16 residues long. Between the trimmed V and J ends, which lost 4 bases and 5 bases, there was a span of 19 bases. CDR3 DNA sequence: TGTGCCAGCAGCTATCGGGACTCCCGGTATGGAGATACGCAGTATTTT. Its protein product is CASSYRDSRYGDTQYF.

The rearrangement joins TRBV28 to TRBJ2-7; 9 bases are a match to TRBD1. The V and J ends lost 3 bases and 7 bases, in that order; junction bases with no gene match: 13. CDR1 is MDHEN and CDR2 is SYDVKM in the germline V gene. The CDR3 is 16 residues long. CDR3 in DNA: TGTGCCAGCAGTTTTGCCGGGACAGGGTGGAGGGGTGAGCAGTACTTC. Residues: CASSFAGTGWRGEQYF. The variable domain in full, with the rest retrieved from reference TRBV28 and TRBJ2-7, is DVKVTQSSRYLVKRTGEKVFLECVQDMDHENMFWYRQDPGLGLRLIYFSYDVKMKEKGDIPEGYSVSREKKERFSLILESASTNQTSMYLCASSFAGTGWRGEQYFGPGTRLTVT.

This clone appeared a few times. The genes are TRBV13 and TRBJ2-2; D gene ambiguous. CDR1 PRHDT and CDR2 FYEKMQ come from the germline V gene (reference sequence). The CDR3 has 14 residues. Trimming took 5 bases from V and 6 from J, leaving 13 bases between them. The CDR3 DNA sequence: TGTGCCAGCAGCCTCGATCTAGGCGCCGGGGAGCTGTTTTTT. This codes for CASSLDLGAGELFF. The full variable domain, with the rest looked up from reference TRBV13 and TRBJ2-2, is AAGVIQSPRHLIKEKRETATLKCYPIPRHDTVYWYQQGPGQDPQFLISFYEKMQSDKGSIPDRFSAQQFSDYHSELNMSSLELGDSALYFCASSLDLGAGELFFGEGSRLTVL.

As regards this clone: The junction differs from germline at one of its ends, possibly a read error. The chain has TRBV7-9 and TRBJ2-7; D perhaps matches TRBD2 (5 bases). This CDR3 comprises 14 residues. Germline CDR1 reads SEHNR; CDR2 reads FQNEAQ (reference sequence). CDR3 DNA sequence: TGTTCCAGCAGCTTAAGCGAGGGAAGGTACGAGCAGTACTTC. Translated, it gives CSSSLSEGRYEQYF. The full variable domain, rest sourced from reference TRBV7-9 and TRBJ2-7, is DTGVSQNPRHKITKRGQNVTFRCDPISEHNRLYWYRQTLGQGPEFLTYFQNEAQLEKSRLLSDRFSAERPKGSFSTLEIQRTEQGDSAMYLCSSSLSEGRYEQYFGPGTRLTVT.

This chain links TRBV5-4 with TRBJ1-1, with D perhaps TRBD1 (5 bases). The CDR3 consists of 15 residues. Germline-derived CDR1 and CDR2 are SGHNT and YYREEE (reference sequence). V was trimmed by 4 bases and J by 5 bases, leaving 18 bases between them. This CDR3 reads CASSRSLGGRTEAFF. CDR3 nucleotide sequence: TGTGCCAGCAGCCGGTCCCTCGGGGGAAGGACTGAAGCTTTCTTT. Combining the CDR3 with reference TRBV5-4 and TRBJ1-1 gives the whole variable domain ETGVTQSPTHLIKTRGQQVTLRCSSQSGHNTVSWYQQALGQGPQFIFQYYREEENGRGNFPPRFSGLQFPNYSSELNVNALELDDSALYLCASSRSLGGRTEAFFGQGTRLTVV.

This rearrangement joins TRBV5-1 to TRBJ1-1; TRBD1 matches 7 bases. Germline CDR1 is SGHRS and CDR2 is YFSETQ. V trimming: 4 bases; J trimming: 2 bases; junction bases outside the gene matches: 5. This CDR3 is 14 amino acids long. CDR3 DNA: TGCGCCAGCAGCCAAGGGACAGCCAACACTGAAGCTTTCTTT. It is translated as CASSQGTANTEAFF.

The chain couples TRBV30 to TRBJ2-1, with TRBD1 identical over 9 bases. Germline CDR1 GTSNPN, CDR2 SVGIG (reference sequence). Trimming removed 2 bases from V and 8 bases from J; junction bases left unmatched: 7. The CDR3 contains 14 residues. The CDR3: CAWSPGTGRDEQFF. Written as DNA, the CDR3 is TGTGCCTGGAGTCCCGGGACAGGGCGCGATGAGCAGTTCTTC.

The chain uses TRBV7-9 and TRBJ1-1; 7 bases align to TRBD1. Trimming removed 1 base from V and 4 bases from J; junction bases left unmatched: 15. The CDR3 is made up of 18 amino acids. The germline CDR1 and CDR2 sequences are SEHNR and FQNEAQ (reference sequence). The CDR3, as DNA: TGTGCCAGCAGCTTAGGTCGGGCAGGGTGGAAGGGGGCCACTGAAGCTTTCTTT. As protein: CASSLGRAGWKGATEAFF.

The rearrangement links TRBV5-1 to TRBJ2-7; 8 nucleotides line up with TRBD1. The CDR3 has 13 amino acids. Germline V CDR1 and CDR2: SGHRS, YFSETQ. V gave up 4 bases and J gave up 4 bases; unmatched junction bases: 4. CDR3 bases: TGCGCCAGCAGCCTGGGACAGGTATACGAGCAGTACTTC. This gives the protein CASSLGQVYEQYF.

The J gene is TRBJ1-6, the V gene TRBV5-4, with D unclear. Between the trimmed V and J ends, which lost 0 bases and 9 bases, there was a span of 10 bases. This CDR3 is 14 amino acids long. The germline V gene encodes CDR1 SGHNT and CDR2 YYREEE (reference sequence). DNA of the CDR3: TGTGCCAGCAGCTTGGGGCAGGAGGGTTCACCCCTCCACTTT. It encodes CASSLGQEGSPLHF.

V and J are TRBV28 and TRBJ1-4; D not resolved. There are 16 residues in the CDR3. The germline V gene has CDR1 MDHEN and CDR2 SYDVKM. V was pared by 1 base and J by 4 bases, with 13 bases between. DNA of the CDR3: TGTGCCAGCAGTTTATCCTGGTCGGGGATTAATGAAAAACTGTTTTTT. Its translation: CASSLSWSGINEKLFF. The full variable domain, its missing parts supplied by reference TRBV28 and TRBJ1-4, is DVKVTQSSRYLVKRTGEKVFLECVQDMDHENMFWYRQDPGLGLRLIYFSYDVKMKEKGDIPEGYSVSREKKERFSLILESASTNQTSMYLCASSLSWSGINEKLFFGSGTQLSVL.

The V and J genes are TRBV27 and TRBJ1-2; D possibly corresponds to TRBD1 (6 bases). In germline, CDR1 is MNHEY, CDR2 SMNVEV (reference sequence). V was shortened by 4 bases and J by 0 bases, with 15 bases between the two germline ends. The CDR3 contains 16 residues. In DNA form, the CDR3 reads TGTGCCAGCAGTTATAGGGCAGGGGCTTCTAACTATGGCTACACCTTC. It specifies CASSYRAGASNYGYTF.

Note on this clone: The sample carries other DNA sequences with the same CDR3. V usage is TRBV19 and J usage is TRBJ1-5; TRBD1 is a possible D gene (5 bases). Germline CDR1 and CDR2: LNHDA and SQIVND (reference sequence). Trimming shortened V by 6 bases and J by 4 bases, and 16 bases separated the two germline ends. CDR3 length: 15 amino acids. The CDR3 coding sequence is TGTGCCAGTAGGGAGCAGGGAATAGGAAATCAGCCCCAGCATTTT. Translating gives CASREQGIGNQPQHF. Using reference TRBV19 and TRBJ1-5 for the parts outside the CDR3, the full variable domain is DGGITQSPKYLFRKEGQNVTLSCEQNLNHDAMYWYRQDPGQGLRLIYYSQIVNDFQKGDIAEGYSVSREKKESFPLTVTSAQKNPTAFYLCASREQGIGNQPQHFGDGTRLSIL.

The genes are TRBV5-1 and TRBJ2-2, with TRBD1 matching over 7 bases. This CDR3 has 15 residues. Trimming removed 4 bases from V and 1 base from J; junction bases left unmatched: 4. Germline V gene sequence: CDR1 SGHRS, CDR2 YFSETQ. The CDR3 loop is CASSPGQLNTGELFF. In DNA form, the CDR3 reads TGCGCCAGCAGCCCGGGACAGCTGAACACCGGGGAGCTGTTTTTT.

The chain recombines TRBV18 with TRBJ1-5, with 9 bases lining up with TRBD1. The CDR3 loop spans 15 amino acids. Per germline, CDR1 KGHSH and CDR2 LQKENI. Trimming removed 1 base from V and 4 bases from J; junction bases left unmatched: 2. Here the CDR3 DNA reads TGTGCCAGCTCACCACGGACAGGGGCGAATCAGCCCCAGCATTTT. This encodes CASSPRTGANQPQHF.

The chain employs TRBV5-6 and TRBJ2-5; 9 nucleotides agree with TRBD2. The V segment lost 0 bases and the J segment 4 bases; nucleotides outside the gene matches: 4. Germline CDR1 reads SGHDT; CDR2 reads YYEEEE. The CDR3 totals 15 residues. The DNA of the CDR3 is TGTGCCAGCAGCTTGGGCGGGAGGGCCTTAGAGACCCAGTACTTC. Translation: CASSLGGRALETQYF.

This clone was picked up a small number of times. V usage is TRBV11-3 and J usage is TRBJ2-2; no definite D call. V lost 2 bases and J 4 bases, leaving 5 bases between the germline ends. Per the germline V gene, CDR1 is SGHNT and CDR2 is YENEEA. CDR3 length: 13 residues. CDR3 DNA: TGTGCCAGCAGCTTATTCAGCACCGGGGAGCTGTTTTTT. It is translated as CASSLFSTGELFF.

This chain uses TRBV7-9 with TRBJ1-1, with 7 bases identical to TRBD1. CDR1 is SEHNR, CDR2 FQNEAQ, per germline (reference sequence). This CDR3 spans 13 amino acids. Germline trimming cut 5 bases from V and 8 bases from J; bases unmatched to any gene: 8. CDR3 sequence: CASSRLRDSEAFF. The CDR3 DNA reads as TGTGCCAGCAGCCGTCTCCGGGACAGCGAAGCTTTCTTT.

This CDR3 is CASSSSGGAIYNEQFF. The CDR3 DNA is TGCGCCAGCAGTTCTAGCGGGGGGGCTATATACAATGAGCAGTTCTTC. The rearrangement links TRBV5-1 to TRBJ2-1, with 12 bases lining up with TRBD2. Trimming cost V 5 bases and J 4 bases; bases outside gene matches: 7. This CDR3 spans 16 amino acids. Germline CDR1 and CDR2: SGHRS and YFSETQ.